The 12 T cell receptor beta chains listed next were all sequenced from one sample in a study of beta chain features in type 1 diabetes. Expressed TCRB transcripts got sequenced, as all isolated RNA was reverse transcribed. The method was immunoSEQ multiplex PCR; TCRdb's version includes in-frame clones alone and lacks a portion of them. The top ten hold approximately 0.05% of the sample, which has around 500,000 clones, 10% to 12% seen once. Sequencing was carried out using naive CD4+ T cells from blood. Receptor source: a young woman in good health.

In its sample, this clone was seen a few times. The genes are TRBV7-8 and TRBJ1-5, with D unresolved. Germline-derived CDR1 and CDR2 are SGHVS and FQNEAQ. V was trimmed by 7 bases and J by 0 bases, leaving 10 bases between them. The CDR3 spans 14 residues. Here the CDR3 DNA reads TGTGCCAGCACCCTAACCTATAGCAATCAGCCCCAGCATTTT. Translation: CASTLTYSNQPQHF.

J is TRBJ2-1 and V is TRBV27, with 12 bases matching TRBD2. J lost 2 bases, V lost 5 bases, and 4 bases had no gene match. This CDR3 contains 16 residues. CDR1 and CDR2 from the germline V gene are MNHEY and SMNVEV (reference sequence). CDR3 DNA: TGTGCCAGCAGTAGGCGACTAGCGGGGGCCTACAATGAGCAGTTCTTC. Translating it yields CASSRRLAGAYNEQFF.

The chain uses TRBV29-1 and TRBJ2-5, with D possibly matching TRBD2 (5 bases). Trimming shortened V by 3 bases and J by 6 bases, and 14 bases separated the two germline ends. The CDR3 covers 13 residues. From germline, CDR1 is SQVTM and CDR2 ANQGSEA. The CDR3 spells CSVDSGKRKTQYF. DNA of the CDR3: TGCAGCGTTGATTCCGGGAAAAGAAAGACCCAGTACTTC.

This clone has a handful of counts. The V and J genes are TRBV7-3 and TRBJ2-1; maybe TRBD1 (6 bases). The germline V gene encodes CDR1 SGHTA and CDR2 FQGTGA. The CDR3 contains 18 residues. The V gene lost 1 base and the J gene lost 5 bases, with 21 bases spanning the gap. The CDR3 loop is CASSLKPPDSRPNNEQFF. In nucleotides, the CDR3 is TGTGCCAGCAGCTTAAAACCTCCGGACAGCCGACCTAACAATGAGCAGTTCTTC. Full variable domain (remainder filled in from reference TRBV7-3 and TRBJ2-1): GAGVSQTPSNKVTEKGKYVELRCDPISGHTALYWYRQSLGQGPEFLIYFQGTGAADDSGLPNDRFFAVRPEGSVSTLKIQRTERGDSAVYLCASSLKPPDSRPNNEQFFGPGTRLTVL.

The rearrangement links TRBV4-2 to TRBJ2-3; 8 nucleotides align to TRBD2. Germline V gene data show CDR1 as LGHNA and CDR2 as YNFKEQ. The CDR3 runs to 19 residues. Unmatched junction bases numbered 15, after V lost 0 bases and J lost 4 bases. CDR3 nucleotides: TGTGCCAGCAGCCAAGATGTTGGCCTGGCGGGAGGAGGGGCAGATACGCAGTATTTT. Residues: CASSQDVGLAGGGADTQYF.

Concerning this clone itself: Different DNA sequences within this sample yield the same CDR3. The rearrangement joins TRBV7-9 to TRBJ1-4, with TRBD1 identical over 9 bases. CDR1 and CDR2 from the germline V gene are SEHNR and FQNEAQ (reference sequence). The trim removed 5 bases at V and 5 bases at J, leaving 3 bases unmatched. This CDR3 has 14 amino acids. The CDR3 protein is CASSLGQGNEKLFF. CDR3 nucleotide sequence: TGTGCCAGCAGCCTCGGACAGGGGAATGAAAAACTGTTTTTT.

The chain joins TRBV30 to TRBJ2-2; TRBD2 matches 11 bases. The V gene's germline CDR1 is GTSNPN and CDR2 SVGIG (reference sequence). Trimming took 3 bases from V and 5 from J; bases not matched to a gene: 17. This CDR3 is built from 19 residues. CDR3 bases: TGTGCCTGGAGCCCCTCCCGGATTAGCGGGAGGGCCAGAACCGGGGAGCTGTTTTTT. Protein product: CAWSPSRISGRARTGELFF.

This clone turned up a few times. The chain joins TRBV5-1 to TRBJ2-1; 8 bases align to TRBD2. CDR1 is SGHRS, CDR2 YFSETQ, per germline. V dropped 3 bases and J dropped 0; count of bases not matched to a gene: 5. CDR3 length: 16 residues. The CDR3 here is CASSWTGTSSYNEQFF. In DNA, the CDR3 is TGCGCCAGCAGCTGGACCGGGACTAGCTCCTACAATGAGCAGTTCTTC.

The rearrangement links TRBV7-2 to TRBJ1-5; D is undetermined. This CDR3 is 17 amino acids long. Per germline, CDR1 SGHTA and CDR2 FQGNSA. V was shortened by 0 bases and J by 0 bases, with 12 bases between the two germline ends. The CDR3 here is CASSLAFGQYSNQPQHF. The CDR3 DNA reads TGTGCCAGCAGCTTAGCATTCGGGCAGTATAGCAATCAGCCCCAGCATTTT.

The V call is TRBV23-1, the J call TRBJ1-2; D is ambiguous. TRBV23-1 counts as an open reading frame of uncertain function. V lost 4 bases and J 8 bases, leaving 5 bases between the germline ends. The CDR3 is made up of 10 amino acids. The DNA for the CDR3 is TGCGCCAGCAGTCCCGGCGGCTACACCTTC. This gives the protein CASSPGGYTF.

The chain employs TRBV20-1 and TRBJ1-1; 7 bases line up with TRBD1. V was pared by 3 bases and J by 8 bases, with 0 bases of the junction left unmatched. Per germline, CDR1 DFQATT and CDR2 SNEGSKA (reference sequence). The CDR3 consists of 10 residues. The CDR3 region is CSARTGEAFF. CDR3 nucleotide sequence: TGCAGTGCTAGGACAGGGGAAGCTTTCTTT.

The chain has TRBV2 and TRBJ2-5; D remains ambiguous. CDR1 and CDR2 from the germline V gene are SNHLY and FYNNEI. V lost 5 bases to trimming and J lost 3 bases, with 4 bases between them. This CDR3 contains 11 residues. DNA of the CDR3: TGTGCCAGCAGTCATAAAGAGACCCAGTACTTC. Encoded protein: CASSHKETQYF.